Below, one T cell receptor (beta chain) is given with its context. As handled by the study authors: Amplifying reference gene primers gave estimates of nucleated cell counts. Assay: immunoSEQ multiplex PCR; the TCRdb copy retains only in-frame clones and omits some. Clonal size and the V and J genes are those of that table, whereas D and trimming came from the DNA. The data show some 260,000 clones, approximately 90% seen once. The CDR3 is 14 residues long. The ends were cut back, 7 bases at V and 3 bases at J, with 13 bases in the middle. From germline, CDR1 is SNHLY and CDR2 FYNNEI. This sample stems from a study of blood T cell repertoires in COVID-19. Study at large: T cells, B-cell-depleted T cells, or PBMCs provided the cDNA or gDNA that served as material.

For recovered donors of Cohort 3, there were two negative PCRs, clearance, or symptom resolution. Sequencing was done on a sample of PBMCs or T cells enriched from blood (not recorded which). This rearrangement joins TRBV2 to TRBJ1-3; D perhaps matches TRBD1 (5 bases). The sequence came from a woman aged 18-29 years who had recovered from COVID-19. The CDR3 here is CASNMDTHGNTIYF. The CDR3 DNA reads as TGTGCCAGCAATATGGACACGCATGGAAACACCATATATTTT. Using reference TRBV2 and TRBJ1-3 for the parts outside the CDR3, the full variable domain is EPEVTQTPSHQVTQMGQEVILRCVPISNHLYFYWYRQILGQKVEFLVSFYNNEISEKSEIFDDQFSVERPDGSNFTLKIRSTKLEDSAMYFCASNMDTHGNTIYFGEGSWLTVV.